This TCR beta chain was sequenced in a study of T-cell reconstitution after alpha-beta-depleted transplantation in children. The germline V and J ends were trimmed by 2 bases and 4 bases, with 11 bases remaining between them. The germline V gene encodes CDR1 SGHTA and CDR2 FQGTGA. The CDR3 consists of 14 residues. As it was prepared, the TCRbeta library received unique molecular identifiers. A single record per CDR3 protein comes from TCRdb applying MiXCR to the PCR reads. The profile shows fewer than 400,000 distinct CDR3 sequences, around 21% of them singletons. The material sequenced was PBMCs from the stem cell graft donor, taken from the stem cell graft. The sequence derives from a human donor who donated a stem cell graft to a child with acute myeloid leukemia. This chain links TRBV7-3 with TRBJ1-1; possibly TRBD1 for D (5 bases). The CDR3: CASSLEAGFTEAFF. CDR3 nucleotides: TGTGCCAGCAGCTTAGAGGCAGGGTTCACTGAAGCTTTCTTT. The full variable domain, rest sourced from reference TRBV7-3 and TRBJ1-1, is GAGVSQTPSNKVTEKGKYVELRCDPISGHTALYWYRQSLGQGPEFLIYFQGTGAADDSGLPNDRFFAVRPEGSVSTLKIQRTERGDSAVYLCASSLEAGFTEAFFGQGTRLTVV.